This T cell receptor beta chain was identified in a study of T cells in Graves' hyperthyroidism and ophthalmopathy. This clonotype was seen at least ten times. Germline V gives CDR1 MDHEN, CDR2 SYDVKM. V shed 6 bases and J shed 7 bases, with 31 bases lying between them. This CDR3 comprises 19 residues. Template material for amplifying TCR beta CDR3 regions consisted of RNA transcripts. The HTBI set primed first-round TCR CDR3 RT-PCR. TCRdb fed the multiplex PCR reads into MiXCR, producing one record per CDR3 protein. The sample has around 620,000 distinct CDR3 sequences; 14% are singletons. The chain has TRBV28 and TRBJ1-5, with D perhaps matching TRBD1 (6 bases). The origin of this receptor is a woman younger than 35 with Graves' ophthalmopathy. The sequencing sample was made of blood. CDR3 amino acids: CASSTPGLGRKGGKQPQHF. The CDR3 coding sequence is TGTGCCAGCAGCACGCCTGGCCTCGGACGCAAAGGGGGAAAGCAGCCCCAGCATTTT.